This record covers a single T cell receptor beta chain. Its antigen remains unknown. The entry originates in a study of T cell responses to AZD1222 COVID-19 vaccine. Trimming shortened V by 5 bases and J by 2 bases, and 20 bases separated the two germline ends. This CDR3 region has 17 residues. In germline, CDR1 is SEHNR, CDR2 FQNEAQ (reference sequence). Study-level results: Recipients of AZD1222 seropositive at baseline numbered only 6 or 7.

Libraries were prepared by immunoSEQ multiplex PCR; TCRdb keeps only in-frame clonotypes and omits some of them. Here the sample spans tens of thousands of clones, roughly 85% being singletons. Sequencing was performed on peripheral blood, taken 28 days after the second AZD1222 dose. The clonotype originates from an adult who received the AZD1222 COVID-19 vaccine. The chain is built from TRBV7-9 and TRBJ2-3; D may be TRBD1 (5 bases). The CDR3 sequence is CASSPPLFRAHTDTQYF. In DNA, the CDR3 is TGTGCCAGCAGCCCTCCCCTTTTCAGGGCCCACACAGATACGCAGTATTTT.